Listed here are 28 T cell receptor beta chains from one sample, sequenced in a study of CD8 T cells in Susac syndrome. RNA amounts of about 0.45 to 1 ug underwent reverse transcription with random hexamers. MiXCR, applied by TCRdb to the immunoSEQ multiplex PCR reads, yields one record per CDR3 protein. This table has approximately 270,000 distinct CDR3 sequences, around 93% appearing once. Material for sequencing was CD4+ T cells from PBMCs. The receptor source for this set is a human donor with multiple sclerosis.

This clonotype was observed once. The genes are TRBV7-2 and TRBJ1-1, with D possibly being TRBD1 (6 bases). The CDR3 is made up of 16 amino acids. Trimming stripped 2 bases from V and 1 base from J, with 14 bases between. Germline V CDR1 and CDR2: SGHTA, FQGNSA. The CDR3 sequence: CASSLPYNRANTEAFF. The CDR3 DNA is TGTGCCAGCAGCTTACCCTACAACAGGGCGAACACTGAAGCTTTCTTT.

This sequence joins TRBV7-3 and TRBJ1-1; TRBD1 might be the D (5 bases). Germline V gene lookup returns CDR1 SGHTA and CDR2 FQGTGA. V was shortened by 5 bases and J by 1 base, with 17 bases between the two germline ends. This CDR3 comprises 16 residues. The DNA of the CDR3 is TGTGCCAGCAGCCCTAACCCGGGACGGGAGAACACTGAAGCTTTCTTT. Translated: CASSPNPGRENTEAFF. Looking up the rest from reference TRBV7-3 and TRBJ1-1 gives the full variable domain: GAGVSQTPSNKVTEKGKYVELRCDPISGHTALYWYRQSLGQGPEFLIYFQGTGAADDSGLPNDRFFAVRPEGSVSTLKIQRTERGDSAVYLCASSPNPGRENTEAFFGQGTRLTVV.

The V and J genes are TRBV7-3 and TRBJ2-5; 8 bases are shared with TRBD1. CDR1 SGHTA and CDR2 FQGTGA come from the germline V gene. The CDR3 runs to 15 residues. Trimming removed 4 bases from V and 5 bases from J; junction bases left unmatched: 9. CDR3 coding DNA: TGTGCCAGCAGCTCCCGGGCAGGGGGCATCGAGACCCAGTACTTC. Translated: CASSSRAGGIETQYF.

The CDR3 nucleotides are TGTGCCAGCAGTTACTCCCCGGCCAACGTCCTGACTTTC. It translates to CASSYSPANVLTF. The rearrangement joins TRBV6-2 or TRBV6-3 to TRBJ2-6; D is undetermined. Germline CDR1 MNHEY, CDR2 SVGEGT. V lost 0 bases, J lost 6 bases, and 3 bases lay in between. The CDR3 length is 13 residues.

This clonotype was seen once. J is TRBJ1-2 and V is TRBV6-1; D ambiguous. V shed 7 bases and J shed 2 bases, with 20 bases lying between them. The CDR3 loop spans 16 amino acids. CDR1 and CDR2 (germline): MNHNS, SASEGT. The CDR3 sequence is CASTRKGASLNYGYTF. In nucleotides, the CDR3 is TGTGCCAGCACCCGGAAGGGCGCCAGCTTAAACTATGGCTACACCTTC.

A remark on this clonotype: One junction end disagrees with the germline gene, perhaps due to a read error. The chain recombines TRBV7-9 with TRBJ1-1, with 7 bases fitting TRBD1. This CDR3 region has 11 residues. The germline gives CDR1 SEHNR, CDR2 FQNEAQ (reference sequence). CDR3 protein: CVSSRDRKAFF. In DNA form, the CDR3 reads TGTGTCAGCAGCCGGGACAGAAAAGCTTTCTTT.

The chain uses TRBV5-1 and TRBJ2-3; D is undetermined. CDR3 length: 15 amino acids. Trimming took 1 base from V and 3 from J, leaving 12 bases between them. Germline CDR1 reads SGHRS; CDR2 reads YFSETQ. The CDR3 sequence is CASSLWGILTDTQYF. The CDR3 DNA is TGCGCCAGCAGCTTGTGGGGAATTTTAACAGATACGCAGTATTTT.

The rearrangement uses TRBV30 and TRBJ2-2; 9 bases match TRBD1. With V trimmed by 3 bases and J by 6 bases, 8 bases remained unmatched. CDR1 is GTSNPN, CDR2 SVGIG, per germline (reference sequence). The CDR3 totals 15 residues. CDR3 in DNA: TGTGCCTGGAGCCGCGGACAGGGGCGGTCCGGGGAGCTGTTTTTT. Encoded protein: CAWSRGQGRSGELFF.

The genes are TRBV2 and TRBJ2-7; D unclear. Germline V gene sequence: CDR1 SNHLY, CDR2 FYNNEI. This CDR3 is built from 13 residues. V was trimmed by 6 bases and J by 3 bases, leaving 12 bases between them. The CDR3 sequence is CASRYLAIYEQYV. The CDR3, as DNA: TGTGCCAGCAGGTACCTCGCTATCTACGAGCAGTACGTC.

The gene calls are TRBV5-1 and TRBJ1-1, with TRBD1 matching over 8 bases. V shed 4 bases and J 4 bases; nucleotides not matched to a gene: 6. This CDR3 is 14 amino acids long. Germline V gives CDR1 SGHRS, CDR2 YFSETQ. The DNA for the CDR3 is TGCGCCAGCAGCCAGGGACAGGCAGGCACTGAAGCTTTCTTT. Translation gives CASSQGQAGTEAFF.

The rearrangement uses TRBV28 and TRBJ1-5; TRBD1 matches at 7 bases. Trimming cost V 7 bases and J 0 bases; bases outside gene matches: 12. Germline values: CDR1 MDHEN, CDR2 SYDVKM. There are 17 residues in the CDR3. The CDR3 DNA reads TGTGCCAGCAACAACAGGGGAGGCATCTATAGCAATCAGCCCCAGCATTTT. Its protein is CASNNRGGIYSNQPQHF.

This clonotype was seen only once. The V call is TRBV3-1, the J call TRBJ2-5, with TRBD2 matching 8 bases. The CDR3 extends over 14 amino acids. With 4 bases clipped from V and 5 bases from J, the junction kept 6 bases outside the gene matches. Germline CDR1 reads LGHDT; CDR2 reads YNNKEL (reference sequence). CDR3 coding DNA: TGTGCCAGCAGCCGTCGGGGGGGCTACGAGACCCAGTACTTC. Residues: CASSRRGGYETQYF.

V gene TRBV24-1 combines with J gene TRBJ1-2; D is perhaps TRBD1 (5 bases). V was shortened by 9 bases and J by 8 bases, with 15 bases between the two germline ends. From germline, CDR1 is KGHDR and CDR2 SFDVKD. This CDR3 comprises 12 residues. CDR3 region: CATGGVENGYTF. CDR3 DNA sequence: TGTGCCACCGGAGGGGTTGAAAACGGCTACACCTTC.

This chain uses TRBV28 with TRBJ2-7; TRBD1 aligns across 8 bases. After removal of 3 bases from V and 4 bases from J, the junction contained 8 bases not matched to a gene. This CDR3 is built from 15 residues. Looked up from germline, CDR1 is MDHEN and CDR2 is SYDVKM. The CDR3 here is CASSFVQGAAYEQYF. The CDR3 bases are TGTGCCAGCAGTTTTGTTCAGGGGGCTGCTTACGAGCAGTACTTC.

CDR3 nucleotide sequence: TGTGCCAGTAGTAGGGGGACAGGGAATAATTCACCCCTCCACTTT. Its protein is CASSRGTGNNSPLHF. The genes are TRBV19 and TRBJ1-6; 9 bases are shared with TRBD1. V lost 4 bases to trimming and J lost 5 bases; unmatched junction nucleotides: 3. The length of the CDR3 is 15 residues. Germline V gives CDR1 LNHDA, CDR2 SQIVND (reference sequence).

The V and J genes are TRBV19 and TRBJ2-7; no clear D gene. This CDR3 is built from 13 residues. V lost 4 bases, J lost 3 bases, and 10 bases lay in between. Germline lookup yields CDR1 LNHDA and CDR2 SQIVND (reference sequence). As DNA, the CDR3 is TGTGCCAGTAGTAAGGCGGTTAACTACGAGCAGTACTTC. The encoded protein is CASSKAVNYEQYF.

The V and J genes are TRBV2 and TRBJ1-1; 7 bases map to TRBD1. With V trimmed by 9 bases and J by 1 base, 2 bases remained unmatched. CDR1 is SNHLY and CDR2 is FYNNEI in the germline V gene. The CDR3 totals 12 residues. CDR3 loop: CASPGGNTEAFF. CDR3 DNA sequence: TGTGCCAGTCCAGGGGGGAACACTGAAGCTTTCTTT.

This chain connects TRBV6-6 to TRBJ2-7; no clear D gene. Germline V gene lookup returns CDR1 MNHNY and CDR2 SVGAGI (reference sequence). CDR3 length equals 13 residues. Trimming took off 1 base at V and 6 bases at J, with 10 bases between the two ends. The CDR3 reads CASSYYIPSEQYV. CDR3 nucleotides: TGTGCCAGCAGTTACTATATCCCCTCCGAGCAGTACGTC.

The table lists this clonotype with a count of one. The gene calls are TRBV9 and TRBJ2-3, with a possible D match to TRBD2 (5 bases). Germline values: CDR1 SGDLS, CDR2 YYNGEE. Trimming shortened V by 0 bases and J by 1 base, and 15 bases separated the two germline ends. CDR3 length: 17 amino acids. CDR3 loop: CASSVGADPGGTDTQYF. CDR3 DNA sequence: TGTGCCAGCAGCGTAGGGGCAGACCCCGGGGGCACAGATACGCAGTATTTT. The full variable domain, with the rest looked up from reference TRBV9 and TRBJ2-3, is DSGVTQTPKHLITATGQRVTLRCSPRSGDLSVYWYQQSLDQGLQFLIQYYNGEERAKGNILERFSAQQFPDLHSELNLSSLELGDSALYFCASSVGADPGGTDTQYFGPGTRLTVL.

This chain links TRBV2 with TRBJ1-5; weak D call: TRBD1 (5 bases). Trimming pared 8 bases from V and 9 bases from J, leaving 14 bases between. This CDR3 spans 12 amino acids. Per the germline V gene, CDR1 is SNHLY and CDR2 is FYNNEI. CDR3 DNA: TGTGCCAGCGGGGAGGGGCCCCGGCCCCAGCATTTT. This translates into CASGEGPRPQHF.

The CDR3 protein is CASTDRSIRDTQYF. The DNA for the CDR3 is TGTGCCAGCACCGACAGGTCTATCCGAGATACGCAGTATTTT. The rearrangement links TRBV28 to TRBJ2-3; the D gene is possibly TRBD1 (6 bases). From germline, CDR1 is MDHEN and CDR2 SYDVKM. CDR3 length equals 14 residues. Trimming removed 7 bases at V and 5 bases at J, with 16 bases between.

The chain has TRBV5-1 and TRBJ2-7; no definite D call. Germline V lookup: CDR1 SGHRS, CDR2 YFSETQ. Trimming removed 0 bases from V and 5 bases from J, with 12 bases in between. CDR3 length: 14 residues. DNA of the CDR3: TGCGCCAGCAGCTTGGTCGGCCCCCGGGACGAGCAGTACTTC. Protein: CASSLVGPRDEQYF.

The V call is TRBV10-2, the J call TRBJ2-7; maybe TRBD2 (5 bases). V lost 7 bases and J lost 3, with 13 bases in between. Germline CDR1 and CDR2: WSHSY and SAAADI. This CDR3 region has 13 residues. CDR3 DNA: TGCGCCAGCAATTTTGACGGGAACTACGAGCAGTACTTC. Protein sequence: CASNFDGNYEQYF.

This chain joins TRBV3-1 and TRBJ1-1, with 9 positions matching TRBD1. CDR3 length equals 18 residues. CDR1 LGHDT and CDR2 YNNKEL come from the germline V gene (reference sequence). The V and J ends lost 1 base and 4 bases, in that order; junction bases with no gene match: 13. In nucleotides, the CDR3 is TGTGCCAGCAGCCAAGCGTTTGGGACAGGGCAGGGTTTCACTGAAGCTTTCTTT. Amino acids: CASSQAFGTGQGFTEAFF. The full variable domain, in which reference TRBV3-1 and TRBJ1-1 provide the parts outside the CDR3, is DTAVSQTPKYLVTQMGNDKSIKCEQNLGHDTMYWYKQDSKKFLKIMFSYNNKELIINETVPNRFSPKSPDKAHLNLHINSLELGDSAVYFCASSQAFGTGQGFTEAFFGQGTRLTVV.

This chain joins TRBV27 and TRBJ2-2; TRBD1 is a possible D gene (6 bases). Trimming cost V 0 bases and J 7 bases, with 18 bases left between them. The length of the CDR3 is 17 residues. Germline-derived CDR1 and CDR2 are MNHEY and SMNVEV (reference sequence). CDR3 sequence reads: CASSLSRGFGISGELFF. The CDR3 DNA sequence: TGTGCCAGCAGTTTATCGAGGGGGTTTGGGATTAGCGGGGAGCTGTTTTTT.

The chain employs TRBV29-1 and TRBJ2-7; the D gene is possibly TRBD2 (5 bases). This CDR3 comprises 14 residues. The germline V gene encodes CDR1 SQVTM and CDR2 ANQGSEA. Trimming pared 0 bases from V and 2 bases from J, leaving 11 bases between. The CDR3: CSVEDLSGTYEQYF. CDR3 sequence (DNA): TGCAGCGTTGAAGATCTTTCCGGGACCTACGAGCAGTACTTC.

The CDR3 DNA sequence: TGTGCCAGCAGCTTACAGGGTCTCCAAGAGACCCAGTACTTC. Translating gives CASSLQGLQETQYF. The chain employs TRBV5-4 and TRBJ2-5, with a tentative D call TRBD1 (6 bases). The V end lost 2 bases, the J end lost 1 base, and 9 bases lay between the germline ends. Per the germline V gene, CDR1 is SGHNT and CDR2 is YYREEE (reference sequence). The CDR3 has 14 amino acids.

V gene TRBV9 combines with J gene TRBJ2-3, with D perhaps TRBD2 (6 bases). The CDR3 has 13 amino acids. V lost 0 bases to trimming and J lost 6 bases, with 8 bases between them. Per the germline V gene, CDR1 is SGDLS and CDR2 is YYNGEE. Here the CDR3 reads CASSVGRGDTQYF. CDR3 nucleotide sequence: TGTGCCAGCAGCGTAGGGCGGGGCGATACGCAGTATTTT.